This TCR beta chain was retrieved from a study of blood T cell repertoires in COVID-19 (TCRdb year 2020). In terms of the full investigation: The collaborator samples originated in the United States, Italy and Spain and spanned the acute and convalescent phases of COVID-19. The prospective study material was composed of cDNA or gDNA derived from T cells, B-cell-depleted T cells, or PBMCs. HLA class I and class II types, where available, came from metadata supplied by the sample provider rather than from assay-based typing. The samples were drawn from two sources: the first 160 participants of the ongoing ImmuneRACE study, and fewer than 1,500 subjects contributed by 6 global collaborators. The sample metadata nearly always contained a de-identified subject ID, COVID-19 status, age in years and sex. The dataset comprised deeply sampled blood TCRbeta repertoires from subjects exposed to, actively infected with, or recovered from COVID-19. The repertoires were released in a freely available public database intended as a resource for research on the immune response to SARS-CoV-2.

This clone turned up a few times. Its binding antigen is unknown. No per-base quality is available; no much larger clone lies one base away. TCRbeta CDR3 regions were amplified from genomic DNA by means of the immunoSEQ Assay, a bias-controlled multiplex PCR. On the authors' methods: Nucleated cell counts per sample were estimated from amplification of reference gene primers within the assay. To quantify the absolute abundance of each unique TCRbeta CDR3 rearrangement, sequence reads were collapsed and filtered. For each sample, productive Simpson clonality was calculated as the square root of Simpson's diversity index across productive rearrangements. Held by TCRdb, this immuneACCESS table contains in-frame sequences only and omits some clones. Under half of the omission traces to an unresolved V gene where checked; the cause of the rest is unknown. Clone size and the V and J calls come from that table; the DNA yielded D and trimming. Present in this sample are more than 200,000 clones, over 65% of which were seen just once. The ten largest clonotypes hold 2.6% of the sample.

The paper's findings and limits, for the study overall: The amount of clinical and demographic metadata varied by source and participant and was provided uncurated.

Germline trimming amounts to 5 bases on V and 5 bases on J, with 14 as the count of junction bases outside the gene matches. The germline V gene provides CDR1 ENHRY and CDR2 SYGVKD. From the cysteine through the phenylalanine, the CDR3 covers 16 amino acids. Of all the DNA, just the CDR3 is kept, 48 bases in frame from base 1. Each collaborating institution followed its own protocols to collect whole blood in K2EDTA tubes. For TCRbeta analysis, collaborator samples were shipped as frozen whole blood, as isolated PBMCs, or as DNA extracted from either sample type. This chain joins TRBV10-3 to TRBJ2-5, with 7 bases matching TRBD1. This TCR was recovered from a woman in her 70s with active or convalescent COVID-19. Sequencing was done on a sample of peripheral blood. The nucleotides read TGTGCCATCAGTAGACAGGGAAAGGGGGAATGGGAGACCCAGTACTTC. The resulting protein is CAISRQGKGEWETQYF.